This T cell receptor beta chain appears in the sequencing data of a study of radiotherapy plus CTLA-4 blockade in lung cancer. Germline V lookup: CDR1 MDHEN, CDR2 SYDVKM. The germline V and J ends were trimmed by 9 bases and 1 base, with 6 bases remaining between them. This CDR3 spans 11 amino acids. Using immunoSEQ multiplex PCR, the repertoire was profiled, and TCRdb retains in-frame clones only, with some absent. Among roughly 68,000 clones, around 80% were seen once, and the ten largest hold around 7.1%. The chain is built from TRBV28 and TRBJ1-1; D ambiguous. The TCR sequence derives from a human donor with non-small cell lung cancer who had a complete response to radiotherapy plus ipilimumab. The sample in question was peripheral blood, obtained from a patient treated with radiotherapy plus ipilimumab. CDR3 coding DNA: TGTGCCAGTGAAGGGAACACTGAAGCTTTCTTT. Its translation is CASEGNTEAFF.